These 31 T cell receptor beta chains share one sample of origin, sequenced in a study of CXCR3-negative and CXCR3-positive naive CD8 T cells. Through 5' RACE with UMI labels, the TRB cDNA libraries were prepared. TCRdb re-called the 5' RACE reads and catalogs CDR3 proteins one per entry, DNA excluded. The ten most abundant clones cover 0.29% of a sample with 100,000 to 150,000 distinct CDR3 sequences. Input material: naive CXCR3- CD8+ T cells from blood. Sample subset: CD45RO-CCR7+CD27+CD95- naive CD8+ T cells lacking CXCR3 (TNR3-). The receptors come from a human donor in good health. Some clones in this sample may be carry-over from other donors' samples.

The V and J genes are TRBV29-1 and TRBJ2-7. There are 13 residues in the CDR3. Germline lookup yields CDR1 SQVTM and CDR2 ANQGSEA. The CDR3 here is CSVVNPDSYEQYF.

V gene TRBV29-1 combines with J gene TRBJ2-3; without DNA, the TCRdb call of TRBD1 cannot be checked. The germline V gene has CDR1 SQVTM and CDR2 ANQGSEA. The CDR3 sequence is 13 residues long. The chain's CDR3 is CSVLEGGTDTQYF.

This chain uses TRBV28 with TRBJ1-4; with no DNA, the TCRdb D assignment of TRBD1 cannot be verified. From germline, CDR1 is MDHEN and CDR2 SYDVKM. The CDR3 consists of 15 residues. CDR3 in amino acids: CASSPSQEVNEKLFF.

V and J are TRBV5-6 and TRBJ2-4; the TCRdb call, TRBD1, lacks DNA for checking. The CDR3 extends over 12 amino acids. Germline V gives CDR1 SGHDT, CDR2 YYEEEE. CDR3: CASSPGQAGGYF.

This rearrangement joins TRBV7-8 to TRBJ1-1. The CDR3 sequence is 13 residues long. Germline V gives CDR1 SGHVS, CDR2 FQNEAQ. CDR3 protein: CASSLPYGVEAFF.

This chain uses TRBV29-1 with TRBJ2-1; TCRdb calls TRBD1, which cannot be checked without DNA. CDR3 length equals 16 residues. Germline CDR1 is SQVTM and CDR2 is ANQGSEA. CDR3 residues: CSVEGRDTPGNNEQFF.

The chain couples TRBV15 to TRBJ2-1; the D call from TCRdb, TRBD2, cannot be confirmed without DNA. CDR1 LNHNV and CDR2 YYDKDF come from the germline V gene (reference sequence). The CDR3 is 16 residues long. The CDR3 reads CATSRRRAGQYNEQFF.

The CDR3 here is CASSEEGLKETQYF. This rearrangement joins TRBV2 to TRBJ2-5; TCRdb proposes TRBD2, but this gene call is untestable without DNA. The germline V gene has CDR1 SNHLY and CDR2 FYNNEI. The CDR3 is 14 residues long.

The chain is built from TRBV4-1 and TRBJ1-5; lacking DNA, the TRBD1 call made by TCRdb goes unchecked. The CDR3 is 17 amino acids. Germline-derived CDR1 and CDR2 are MGHRA and YSYEKL. CDR3 region: CASSQDGTGNSNQPQHF.

The chain has TRBV29-1 and TRBJ2-1; with no DNA, the TCRdb D assignment of TRBD2 cannot be verified. Looked up from germline, CDR1 is SQVTM and CDR2 is ANQGSEA. This CDR3 comprises 14 residues. The CDR3 sequence: CSVLPGLAGWEQFF.

This chain connects TRBV15 to TRBJ2-7; the TCRdb call, TRBD1, lacks DNA for checking. The V gene's germline CDR1 is LNHNV and CDR2 YYDKDF (reference sequence). This CDR3 is 14 amino acids long. The chain's CDR3 is CATSRDTGSYEQYF. The variable domain in full, completed from reference TRBV15 and TRBJ2-7, reads DAMVIQNPRYQVTQFGKPVTLSCSQTLNHNVMYWYQQKSSQAPKLLFHYYDKDFNNEADTPDNFQSRRPNTSFCFLDIRSPGLGDTAMYLCATSRDTGSYEQYFGPGTRLTVT.

This chain joins TRBV3-1 and TRBJ2-3. Germline assignment: CDR1 LGHDT and CDR2 YNNKEL (reference sequence). This CDR3 has 14 residues. CDR3 sequence reads: CASSQDSSWFTQYF.

CDR3 protein: CASSQASGLAETDTQYF. The rearrangement joins TRBV4-2 to TRBJ2-3; TCRdb gives TRBD2 as the D gene, but with no DNA this cannot be confirmed. CDR1 is LGHNA, CDR2 YNFKEQ, per germline. This CDR3 is 17 amino acids long.

This chain joins TRBV4-1 and TRBJ2-1; lacking DNA, the TRBD2 call made by TCRdb goes unchecked. CDR3 size: 15 residues. The germline CDR1 and CDR2 sequences are MGHRA and YSYEKL. This CDR3 reads CASSSQTSGYNEQFF.

The genes are TRBV7-2 and TRBJ2-2; there is no DNA to check the TCRdb D call of TRBD2. The length of the CDR3 is 19 residues. CDR1 is SGHTA and CDR2 is FQGNSA in the germline V gene. CDR3 in amino acids: CASSLEGQRRLANTGELFF. Filled out from reference TRBV7-2 and TRBJ2-2, the complete variable domain reads GAGVSQSPSNKVTEKGKDVELRCDPISGHTALYWYRQSLGQGLEFLIYFQGNSAPDKSGLPSDRFSAERTGGSVSTLTIQRTQQEDSAVYLCASSLEGQRRLANTGELFFGEGSRLTVL.

The chain couples TRBV29-1 to TRBJ1-1; TCRdb indicates TRBD1, and absent DNA this call remains unverified. Per the germline V gene, CDR1 is SQVTM and CDR2 is ANQGSEA. CDR3 length: 13 amino acids. The CDR3 loop reads CSVVGHLNTEAFF. Full variable domain (outside the CDR3, taken from reference TRBV29-1 and TRBJ1-1): SAVISQKPSRDICQRGTSLTIQCQVDSQVTMMFWYRQQPGQSLTLIATANQGSEATYESGFVIDKFPISRPNLTFSTLTVSNMSPEDSSIYLCSVVGHLNTEAFFGQGTRLTVV.

The chain uses TRBV5-5 and TRBJ2-5. The V gene's germline CDR1 is SGHKS and CDR2 YYEKEE (reference sequence). This CDR3 contains 12 residues. The CDR3 sequence: CASSLDSETQYF. Full variable domain (remainder filled in from reference TRBV5-5 and TRBJ2-5): DAGVTQSPTHLIKTRGQQVTLRCSPISGHKSVSWYQQVLGQGPQFIFQYYEKEERGRGNFPDRFSARQFPNYSSELNVNALLLGDSALYLCASSLDSETQYFGPGTRLLVL.

This chain uses TRBV20-1 with TRBJ2-5. The CDR3 loop spans 11 amino acids. CDR1 is DFQATT, CDR2 SNEGSKA, per germline (reference sequence). CDR3 region: CSASSLKTQYF.

The chain combines TRBV18 with TRBJ2-5; no DNA is available, so the TRBD2 call from TCRdb remains unchecked. Germline V gives CDR1 KGHSH, CDR2 LQKENI. The CDR3 has 16 residues. CDR3 residues: CASSPRLAGVGETQYF.

The rearrangement links TRBV9 to TRBJ2-1; the D call of TRBD1 rests on TCRdb alone, since no DNA is present to check it. CDR1 is SGDLS and CDR2 is YYNGEE in the germline V gene. CDR3 size: 17 residues. CDR3: CASSVDFQGFSYNEQFF.

The chain joins TRBV5-6 to TRBJ2-3; TCRdb's assignment of TRBD1 cannot be checked, as there is no DNA. Germline-derived CDR1 and CDR2 are SGHDT and YYEEEE. CDR3 length equals 15 residues. The CDR3 protein is CASGGGLSVTDTQYF. The variable domain in full, with the rest retrieved from reference TRBV5-6 and TRBJ2-3, is DAGVTQSPTHLIKTRGQQVTLRCSPKSGHDTVSWYQQALGQGPQFIFQYYEEEERQRGNFPDRFSGHQFPNYSSELNVNALLLGDSALYLCASGGGLSVTDTQYFGPGTRLTVL.

The chain has TRBV3-1 and TRBJ2-1; TCRdb returns TRBD2, unconfirmable since there is no DNA. The CDR3 loop spans 18 amino acids. Germline loops: CDR1 LGHDT, CDR2 YNNKEL (reference sequence). CDR3 amino acids: CASTPFLIRGRADDEQFF.

The CDR3 region is CASSSHFLLYF. The chain recombines TRBV28 with TRBJ2-7. Per the germline V gene, CDR1 is MDHEN and CDR2 is SYDVKM. This CDR3 has 11 residues.

J is TRBJ1-1 and V is TRBV7-9; TCRdb's D call, TRBD1, is unchecked because there is no DNA. The CDR3 has 15 residues. Germline loops: CDR1 SEHNR, CDR2 FQNEAQ (reference sequence). The CDR3: CASSLGTGVGTEAFF.

The chain couples TRBV7-2 to TRBJ1-2; TCRdb indicates TRBD1, and absent DNA this call remains unverified. The CDR3 spans 14 residues. Germline CDR1 SGHTA, CDR2 FQGNSA. The CDR3 reads CASRYRGGALGYTF. Variable domain in full (rest from reference TRBV7-2 and TRBJ1-2): GAGVSQSPSNKVTEKGKDVELRCDPISGHTALYWYRQSLGQGLEFLIYFQGNSAPDKSGLPSDRFSAERTGGSVSTLTIQRTQQEDSAVYLCASRYRGGALGYTFGSGTRLTVV.

This chain joins TRBV14 and TRBJ2-5; TCRdb outputs TRBD1, but without DNA this stays unchecked. Germline assignment: CDR1 SGHDN and CDR2 FVKESK. The CDR3 contains 16 residues. The CDR3: CASSQDFWGAQETQYF. The full variable domain, in which reference TRBV14 and TRBJ2-5 provide the parts outside the CDR3, is EAGVTQFPSHSVIEKGQTVTLRCDPISGHDNLYWYRRVMGKEIKFLLHFVKESKQDESGMPNNRFLAERTGGTYSTLKVQPAELEDSGVYFCASSQDFWGAQETQYFGPGTRLLVL.

The chain employs TRBV7-9 and TRBJ1-5; the TRBD1 assignment by TCRdb is unverifiable without DNA. This CDR3 region has 15 residues. CDR1 is SEHNR and CDR2 is FQNEAQ in the germline V gene (reference sequence). The CDR3 loop reads CASSPGQRDNQPQHF.

The chain employs TRBV29-1 and TRBJ1-1; TCRdb names TRBD1, which stays unverified in the absence of DNA. This CDR3 contains 11 residues. Looked up from germline, CDR1 is SQVTM and CDR2 is ANQGSEA. The CDR3 here is CSVPQGRGAFF.

V and J are TRBV19 and TRBJ1-2; checking the TCRdb D call of TRBD1 is not possible without DNA. The CDR3 is 14 amino acids. The germline CDR1 and CDR2 sequences are LNHDA and SQIVND (reference sequence). The CDR3 protein is CASSIERQAPSYTF.

The chain carries TRBV6-6 and TRBJ1-2; absent DNA, TCRdb's TRBD1 call cannot be checked. The germline V gene has CDR1 MNHNY and CDR2 SVGAGI (reference sequence). CDR3 length equals 12 residues. The CDR3 reads CASHDRGRGYTF.

CDR3 residues: CSVESGTSAINEQFF. V is TRBV29-1 and J is TRBJ2-1; TCRdb outputs TRBD2, but without DNA this stays unchecked. This CDR3 comprises 15 residues. Germline V gene sequence: CDR1 SQVTM, CDR2 ANQGSEA.